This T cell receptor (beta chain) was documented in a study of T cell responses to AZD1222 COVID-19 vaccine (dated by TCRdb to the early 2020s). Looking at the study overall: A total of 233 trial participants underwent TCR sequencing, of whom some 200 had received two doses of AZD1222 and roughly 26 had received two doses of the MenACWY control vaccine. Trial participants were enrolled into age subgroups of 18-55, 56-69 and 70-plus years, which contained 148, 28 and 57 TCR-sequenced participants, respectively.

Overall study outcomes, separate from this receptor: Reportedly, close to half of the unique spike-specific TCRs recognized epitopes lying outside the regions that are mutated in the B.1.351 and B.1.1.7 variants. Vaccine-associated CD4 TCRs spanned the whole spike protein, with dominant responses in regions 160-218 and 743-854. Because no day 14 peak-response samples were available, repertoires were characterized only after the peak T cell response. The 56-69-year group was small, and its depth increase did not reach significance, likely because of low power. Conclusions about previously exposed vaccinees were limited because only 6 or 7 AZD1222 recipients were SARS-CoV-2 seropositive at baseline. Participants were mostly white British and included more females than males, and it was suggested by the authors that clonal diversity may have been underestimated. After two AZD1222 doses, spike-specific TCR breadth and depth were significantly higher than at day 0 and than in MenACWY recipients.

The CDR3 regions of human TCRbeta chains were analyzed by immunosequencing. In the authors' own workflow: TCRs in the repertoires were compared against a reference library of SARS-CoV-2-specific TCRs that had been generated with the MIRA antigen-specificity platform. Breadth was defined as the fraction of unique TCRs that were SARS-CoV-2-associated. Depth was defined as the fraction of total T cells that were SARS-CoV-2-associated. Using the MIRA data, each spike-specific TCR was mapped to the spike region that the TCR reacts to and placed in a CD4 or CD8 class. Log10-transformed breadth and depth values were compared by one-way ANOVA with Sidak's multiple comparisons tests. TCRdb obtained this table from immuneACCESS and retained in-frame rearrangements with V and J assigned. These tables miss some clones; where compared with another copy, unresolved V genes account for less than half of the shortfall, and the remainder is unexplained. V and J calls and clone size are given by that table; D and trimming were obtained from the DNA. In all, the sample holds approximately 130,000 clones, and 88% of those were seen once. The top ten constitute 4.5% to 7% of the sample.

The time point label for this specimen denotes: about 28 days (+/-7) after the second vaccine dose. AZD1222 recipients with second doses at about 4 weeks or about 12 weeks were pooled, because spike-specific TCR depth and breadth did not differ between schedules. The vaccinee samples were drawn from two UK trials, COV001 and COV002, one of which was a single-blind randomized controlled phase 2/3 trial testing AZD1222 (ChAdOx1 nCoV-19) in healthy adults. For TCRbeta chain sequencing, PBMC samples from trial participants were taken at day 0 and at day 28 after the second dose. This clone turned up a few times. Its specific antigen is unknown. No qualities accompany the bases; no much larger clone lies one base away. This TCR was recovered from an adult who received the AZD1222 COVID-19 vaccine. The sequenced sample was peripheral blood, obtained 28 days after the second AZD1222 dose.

The DNA reads TGCGCCAGCAGTGAGCACTTGGGCCAAGAGACCCAGTACTTC. Translation gives CASSEHLGQETQYF. Recombination linked TRBV10-1 to TRBJ2-5; the D segment cannot be called with confidence. CDR1 and CDR2 were assigned from the germline V gene (reference sequence) as WNHNN and SYGVQD. Cut back by 2 bases and 1 base, the V and J ends lie 8 bases apart. Counted from cysteine to phenylalanine, this CDR3 has 14 amino acids. Of the read, only the CDR3 DNA is kept; its 42 bases are in frame from base 1.